Listed below are T cell receptor beta chains from one sample, sequenced in a study of blood T cells in healthy people across ages. One entry per CDR3 protein, called by TCRdb with MiXCR from the 5' RACE reads. The sample records roughly 720,000 distinct CDR3 sequences, approximately 53% being singletons. The specimen sequenced was blood. The source is a man older than 75 in good health. CDR3s include the opening cysteine and the closing phenylalanine or tryptophan. Each record gives: V gene, clone size, D gene, J gene, CDR3 protein, CDR3 DNA. A D gene is named only where the DNA matches it firmly. A clone size is listed for some rows: how often the clone was seen (once, few, many), or a class if it is expanded.

v_call: TRBV5-1; clone_size: .; d_call: TRBD2; j_call: TRBJ2-1; cdr3_aa: CASSLRSGVEYEQFF; cdr3_nt: TGCGCCAGCAGCTTGCGTAGCGGGGTTGAGTATGAGCAGTTCTTC
v_call: TRBV20-1; clone_size: .; d_call: TRBD1; j_call: TRBJ2-7; cdr3_aa: CSAIGQGKTYEQYF; cdr3_nt: TGCAGTGCTATCGGACAGGGGAAGACCTACGAGCAGTACTTC
v_call: TRBV6-2/TRBV6-3; clone_size: few; d_call: .; j_call: TRBJ2-7; cdr3_aa: CASRSGRDTSEQYF; cdr3_nt: TGTGCCAGTAGGAGTGGGCGGGACACCTCCGAGCAGTACTTC
v_call: TRBV25-1; clone_size: few; d_call: TRBD1; j_call: TRBJ1-1; cdr3_aa: CASQPQTGSGAEAFF; cdr3_nt: TGTGCCAGCCAACCCCAGACAGGGTCGGGGGCTGAAGCTTTCTTT
v_call: TRBV20-1; clone_size: .; d_call: TRBD2; j_call: TRBJ2-1; cdr3_aa: CSAPGVAGYNEQFF; cdr3_nt: TGCAGTGCTCCCGGGGTAGCGGGATACAATGAGCAGTTCTTC
v_call: TRBV2; clone_size: many; d_call: .; j_call: TRBJ2-3; cdr3_aa: CASSVGNAPNTQYF; cdr3_nt: TGTGCCAGCAGTGTGGGTAATGCTCCGAATACGCAGTATTTT
v_call: TRBV12-3/TRBV12-4; clone_size: .; d_call: TRBD1; j_call: TRBJ1-1; cdr3_aa: CASSRTGRGTEAFF; cdr3_nt: TGTGCCAGCAGCAGGACAGGGCGGGGGACTGAAGCTTTCTTT
v_call: TRBV24-1; clone_size: .; d_call: TRBD1; j_call: TRBJ1-2; cdr3_aa: CATSDLGRGREGYTF; cdr3_nt: TGTGCCACCAGTGATTTGGGCAGGGGGCGCGAAGGCTACACCTTC
v_call: TRBV6-6; clone_size: .; d_call: TRBD1; j_call: TRBJ1-5; cdr3_aa: CASSYVTGVGQPQHF; cdr3_nt: TGTGCCAGCAGTTACGTAACAGGGGTCGGTCAGCCCCAGCATTTT
v_call: TRBV6-2/TRBV6-3; clone_size: .; d_call: .; j_call: TRBJ2-3; cdr3_aa: CASSYSTLRGRYAYF; cdr3_nt: TGTGCCAGCAGTTACTCGACACTAAGAGGCAGATACGCGTATTTT
v_call: TRBV14; clone_size: .; d_call: .; j_call: TRBJ1-2; cdr3_aa: CASSQGTGWGPGYGYTF; cdr3_nt: TGTGCCAGCAGCCAAGGTACGGGCTGGGGGCCCGGATATGGCTACACCTTC
v_call: TRBV5-1; clone_size: .; d_call: TRBD2; j_call: TRBJ2-1; cdr3_aa: CASSGLALSSYNEQFF; cdr3_nt: TGCGCCAGCAGCGGACTAGCCCTGAGCTCCTACAATGAGCAGTTCTTC
v_call: TRBV6-5; clone_size: few; d_call: TRBD2; j_call: TRBJ2-5; cdr3_aa: CASKGSGETQYF; cdr3_nt: TGTGCCAGCAAGGGTAGCGGGGAGACCCAGTACTTC
v_call: TRBV3-1; clone_size: few; d_call: .; j_call: TRBJ2-1; cdr3_aa: CASSQERGREFF; cdr3_nt: TGTGCCAGCAGCCAAGAACGTGGACGGGAGTTCTTC
v_call: TRBV7-8; clone_size: .; d_call: TRBD2; j_call: TRBJ2-1; cdr3_aa: CASSSLLGAGVKGNEQFF; cdr3_nt: TGTGCCAGCAGCTCCCTACTTGGAGCGGGAGTCAAGGGGAATGAGCAGTTCTTC
v_call: TRBV7-9; clone_size: .; d_call: .; j_call: TRBJ2-1; cdr3_aa: CASSLRAPGEQFF; cdr3_nt: TGTGCCAGCAGCTTACGGGCTCCAGGTGAGCAGTTCTTC
v_call: TRBV27; clone_size: few; d_call: .; j_call: TRBJ2-4; cdr3_aa: CASSLGRGTGKNIQYF; cdr3_nt: TGTGCCAGCAGTTTGGGTCGGGGGACGGGCAAAAACATTCAGTACTTC
v_call: TRBV5-1; clone_size: .; d_call: .; j_call: TRBJ1-1; cdr3_aa: CASSAGDLTTEAFF; cdr3_nt: TGCGCCAGCAGCGCGGGCGACCTCACCACTGAAGCTTTCTTT
v_call: TRBV4-1; clone_size: .; d_call: TRBD2; j_call: TRBJ2-5; cdr3_aa: CASSQESHGGLAGVALGQYF; cdr3_nt: TGCGCCAGCAGCCAAGAGTCCCATGGCGGACTAGCGGGAGTAGCTTTGGGGCAGTACTTC
v_call: TRBV5-1; clone_size: .; d_call: .; j_call: TRBJ1-6; cdr3_aa: CASSFGGLDSPLHF; cdr3_nt: TGCGCCAGCAGCTTCGGGGGGCTTGACTCACCCCTCCACTTT
v_call: TRBV7-2; clone_size: few; d_call: TRBD2; j_call: TRBJ2-1; cdr3_aa: CASSSFPSGSSDEQFF; cdr3_nt: TGTGCCAGCAGCTCTTTTCCTAGCGGGAGTTCAGATGAGCAGTTCTTC
v_call: TRBV7-2; clone_size: once; d_call: .; j_call: TRBJ1-1; cdr3_aa: CASSPTRVLYEAFF; cdr3_nt: TGTGCCAGCAGCCCGACGCGTGTCCTCTACGAAGCTTTCTTT
v_call: TRBV27; clone_size: .; d_call: .; j_call: TRBJ1-1; cdr3_aa: CASRRLGARTEAFF; cdr3_nt: TGTGCCAGCAGGCGGTTGGGGGCGCGGACTGAAGCTTTCTTT
v_call: TRBV3-1; clone_size: .; d_call: .; j_call: TRBJ2-3; cdr3_aa: CASSDWGSSTDTQYF; cdr3_nt: TGTGCCAGCAGCGACTGGGGCTCTAGCACAGATACGCAGTATTTT
v_call: TRBV5-5; clone_size: .; d_call: .; j_call: TRBJ2-1; cdr3_aa: CASSLEQGPTRSQFF; cdr3_nt: TGTGCCAGCAGCTTGGAACAGGGCCCTACAAGGTCGCAGTTCTTC
v_call: TRBV6-2/TRBV6-3; clone_size: .; d_call: TRBD2; j_call: TRBJ2-7; cdr3_aa: CASSRTSVNSYEQYF; cdr3_nt: TGTGCCAGCAGTCGGACTAGCGTAAACTCCTACGAGCAGTACTTC
v_call: TRBV27; clone_size: .; d_call: .; j_call: TRBJ2-1; cdr3_aa: CASSSKGMSYNEQFF; cdr3_nt: TGTGCCAGCAGTTCCAAGGGTATGTCCTACAATGAGCAGTTCTTC
v_call: TRBV4-2; clone_size: few; d_call: .; j_call: TRBJ2-3; cdr3_aa: CASSQETASGTDTQYF; cdr3_nt: TGTGCCAGCAGCCAAGAAACTGCTTCTGGCACAGATACGCAGTATTTT
v_call: TRBV5-1; clone_size: few; d_call: TRBD1; j_call: TRBJ2-5; cdr3_aa: CASSDQGAPQETQYF; cdr3_nt: TGCGCCAGCAGCGACCAGGGGGCCCCCCAAGAGACCCAGTACTTC
v_call: TRBV3-1; clone_size: .; d_call: .; j_call: TRBJ1-2; cdr3_aa: CASSRTISMGYTF; cdr3_nt: TGTGCCAGCAGCCGCACGATATCTATGGGCTACACCTTC
v_call: TRBV28; clone_size: few; d_call: .; j_call: TRBJ2-3; cdr3_aa: CASRVLERADTQYF; cdr3_nt: TGTGCCAGCAGGGTCTTGGAGAGGGCAGATACGCAGTATTTT
v_call: TRBV11-3; clone_size: .; d_call: .; j_call: TRBJ2-4; cdr3_aa: CASSLGQTLGNIQYF; cdr3_nt: TGTGCCAGCAGCTTAGGACAGACCCTAGGGAACATTCAGTACTTC
v_call: TRBV9; clone_size: .; d_call: TRBD2; j_call: TRBJ2-5; cdr3_aa: CASSVDPAGVVETQYF; cdr3_nt: TGTGCCAGCAGCGTAGATCCAGCGGGAGTTGTAGAGACCCAGTACTTC
v_call: TRBV12-3/TRBV12-4; clone_size: .; d_call: TRBD2; j_call: TRBJ2-7; cdr3_aa: CASSLASSGSPHEQYF; cdr3_nt: TGTGCCAGCAGTTTAGCTTCCAGCGGGAGCCCCCACGAGCAGTACTTC
v_call: TRBV7-2; clone_size: few; d_call: .; j_call: TRBJ2-7; cdr3_aa: CASSWALSYEQYF; cdr3_nt: TGTGCCAGCAGCTGGGCACTCTCCTACGAGCAGTACTTC
v_call: TRBV7-9; clone_size: .; d_call: TRBD1; j_call: TRBJ2-7; cdr3_aa: CASSGEPTGAHPDEQYF; cdr3_nt: TGTGCCAGCAGCGGGGAGCCGACAGGGGCTCATCCCGACGAGCAGTACTTC
v_call: TRBV5-5; clone_size: once; d_call: .; j_call: TRBJ2-5; cdr3_aa: CASSARPLGETQYF; cdr3_nt: TGTGCCAGCAGCGCGAGACCCTTAGGGGAGACCCAGTACTTC
v_call: TRBV2; clone_size: .; d_call: .; j_call: TRBJ2-3; cdr3_aa: CASKGEGRTDTQYF; cdr3_nt: TGTGCCAGCAAGGGGGAAGGCCGCACAGATACGCAGTATTTT
v_call: TRBV29-1; clone_size: .; d_call: .; j_call: TRBJ2-7; cdr3_aa: CSALDKTYERYF; cdr3_nt: TGCAGCGCCTTGGACAAAACCTACGAGCGGTACTTC
v_call: TRBV7-3; clone_size: .; d_call: .; j_call: TRBJ2-1; cdr3_aa: CASSLRQGIYNEQFF; cdr3_nt: TGTGCCAGCAGCTTAAGGCAGGGGATCTACAATGAGCAGTTCTTC
v_call: TRBV24-1; clone_size: .; d_call: .; j_call: TRBJ1-2; cdr3_aa: CATSGNPGYGYTF; cdr3_nt: TGTGCCACCAGTGGCAATCCAGGGTATGGCTACACCTTC
v_call: TRBV15; clone_size: .; d_call: TRBD2; j_call: TRBJ2-7; cdr3_aa: CATSREPAGEYEQYF; cdr3_nt: TGTGCCACCAGCAGAGAGCCAGCGGGAGAGTACGAGCAGTACTTC
v_call: TRBV7-8; clone_size: few; d_call: TRBD2; j_call: TRBJ2-3; cdr3_aa: CASSSSGLTDTQYF; cdr3_nt: TGTGCCAGCAGCTCTAGCGGGCTCACAGATACGCAGTATTTT
v_call: TRBV7-8; clone_size: .; d_call: TRBD2; j_call: TRBJ2-1; cdr3_aa: CASKVAGGPDEQFF; cdr3_nt: TGTGCCAGCAAGGTAGCGGGAGGGCCGGATGAGCAGTTCTTC
v_call: TRBV20-1; clone_size: .; d_call: .; j_call: TRBJ2-7; cdr3_aa: CSAPELGYTYEQYF; cdr3_nt: TGCAGTGCCCCCGAGTTAGGCTATACCTACGAGCAGTACTTC
v_call: TRBV5-1; clone_size: few; d_call: TRBD1; j_call: TRBJ2-7; cdr3_aa: CASSPDRGDYEQYF; cdr3_nt: TGCGCCAGCAGCCCGGACAGGGGGGACTACGAGCAGTACTTC
v_call: TRBV2; clone_size: .; d_call: .; j_call: TRBJ2-1; cdr3_aa: CASSAERWRDEQFF; cdr3_nt: TGTGCCAGCAGTGCTGAAAGGTGGCGGGATGAGCAGTTCTTC
v_call: TRBV16; clone_size: .; d_call: .; j_call: TRBJ2-7; cdr3_aa: CATRPQTYSYEQYF; cdr3_nt: TGTGCCACCAGACCCCAAACCTACTCCTACGAGCAGTACTTC
v_call: TRBV7-7; clone_size: few; d_call: TRBD1; j_call: TRBJ2-5; cdr3_aa: CASSPDRVGEQYF; cdr3_nt: TGTGCCAGCAGTCCGGACAGGGTGGGAGAGCAGTACTTC
v_call: TRBV7-9; clone_size: .; d_call: .; j_call: TRBJ1-3; cdr3_aa: CASSPGSGNTIYF; cdr3_nt: TGTGCCAGCAGCCCCGGTTCGGGAAACACCATATATTTT
v_call: TRBV28; clone_size: once; d_call: .; j_call: TRBJ1-3; cdr3_aa: CASLPGDNSGNTIYF; cdr3_nt: TGTGCCAGCCTACCCGGGGATAACTCTGGAAACACCATATATTTT
v_call: TRBV29-1; clone_size: once; d_call: .; j_call: TRBJ2-4; cdr3_aa: CSVEDLGIQYF; cdr3_nt: TGCAGCGTTGAAGATCTCGGCATTCAGTACTTC
v_call: TRBV6-6; clone_size: once; d_call: TRBD2; j_call: TRBJ2-4; cdr3_aa: CASWEGYENIQYF; cdr3_nt: TGTGCCAGCTGGGAGGGTTACGAGAACATTCAGTACTTC
v_call: TRBV12-3/TRBV12-4; clone_size: many; d_call: .; j_call: TRBJ2-3; cdr3_aa: CASSFRTVKSTDTQYF; cdr3_nt: TGTGCCAGCAGTTTTCGGACTGTAAAGTCGACAGATACGCAGTATTTT
v_call: TRBV28; clone_size: .; d_call: .; j_call: TRBJ2-1; cdr3_aa: CASGYRDEQFF; cdr3_nt: TGTGCCAGCGGATACAGGGATGAGCAGTTCTTC
v_call: TRBV28; clone_size: .; d_call: .; j_call: TRBJ2-3; cdr3_aa: CASRLQGMTDTQYF; cdr3_nt: TGTGCCAGCAGGTTGCAGGGTATGACAGATACGCAGTATTTT
v_call: TRBV6-5; clone_size: .; d_call: .; j_call: TRBJ1-4; cdr3_aa: CASSASEGYEKLFF; cdr3_nt: TGTGCCAGCAGTGCGTCGGAGGGGTATGAAAAACTGTTTTTT
v_call: TRBV15; clone_size: .; d_call: .; j_call: TRBJ2-1; cdr3_aa: CATSRVGQGYYNEQFF; cdr3_nt: TGTGCCACCAGCAGAGTAGGCCAAGGGTACTACAATGAGCAGTTCTTC
v_call: TRBV20-1; clone_size: .; d_call: TRBD2; j_call: TRBJ2-7; cdr3_aa: CSAPSSGSAYEQYF; cdr3_nt: TGCAGTGCTCCATCTAGCGGGAGCGCCTACGAGCAGTACTTC